One sample yielded the 24 T cell receptor beta chains listed below, sequenced in a study of blood T cells in healthy people across ages. Combining a sample-barcoded 5' primer with a J-beta primer mix, a second PCR ran for 7 to 11 cycles. MiXCR, applied by TCRdb to the 5' RACE reads, yields one record per CDR3 protein. The sample holds roughly 1.6 million distinct CDR3 sequences; roughly 32% are singletons and the top ten take 11%. The sample was blood. The receptors derive from a young woman in good health.

This clonotype was detected a few times. In DNA form, the CDR3 reads TGCAGTGCTAGTAGACTCTCGATCCTCTACGAGCAGTACTTC. It translates to CSASRLSILYEQYF. The chain carries TRBV20-1 and TRBJ2-7; D is unclear. Germline V gene sequence: CDR1 DFQATT, CDR2 SNEGSKA (reference sequence). V lost 3 bases to trimming and J lost 3 bases, with 15 bases between them. This CDR3 has 14 amino acids.

V is TRBV19 and J is TRBJ2-5; 9 bases are shared with TRBD1. Unmatched junction bases numbered 8, after V lost 4 bases and J lost 5 bases. Germline loops: CDR1 LNHDA, CDR2 SQIVND (reference sequence). CDR3 length equals 15 residues. CDR3 DNA: TGTGCCAGTAGTAGGGGGACAGGGTCGGTGGAGACCCAGTACTTC. Encoded protein: CASSRGTGSVETQYF. The complete variable domain, with remaining parts taken from reference TRBV19 and TRBJ2-5, reads DGGITQSPKYLFRKEGQNVTLSCEQNLNHDAMYWYRQDPGQGLRLIYYSQIVNDFQKGDIAEGYSVSREKKESFPLTVTSAQKNPTAFYLCASSRGTGSVETQYFGPGTRLLVL.

This clonotype was seen only a few times. V gene TRBV5-1 combines with J gene TRBJ1-1, with 7 bases identical to TRBD1. Looked up from germline, CDR1 is SGHRS and CDR2 is YFSETQ. This CDR3 has 14 amino acids. J lost 5 bases, V lost 5 bases, and 9 bases had no gene match. CDR3 bases: TGCGCCAGCAGTTTTGCGACAGGGTGGACTGAAGCTTTCTTT. Translating it yields CASSFATGWTEAFF.

In its sample, this clonotype was seen a few times. V usage is TRBV24-1 and J usage is TRBJ1-5; D possibly corresponds to TRBD1 (5 bases). From germline, CDR1 is KGHDR and CDR2 SFDVKD. This CDR3 contains 15 residues. V was trimmed by 7 bases and J by 0 bases, leaving 12 bases between them. The DNA for the CDR3 is TGTGCCACCAGAGCAGACGGGACTAGCAATCAGCCCCAGCATTTT. This translates into CATRADGTSNQPQHF.

This chain connects TRBV7-9 to TRBJ2-3; 13 bases are a match to TRBD2. CDR1 and CDR2 from the germline V gene are SEHNR and FQNEAQ (reference sequence). With 5 bases clipped from V and 6 bases from J, the junction kept 8 bases outside the gene matches. The CDR3 loop spans 16 amino acids. CDR3 coding DNA: TGTGCCAGCAGCCACGGACTAGCGGGAGTGCGGGATACGCAGTATTTT. Translated, it gives CASSHGLAGVRDTQYF.

Comments on this clonotype: With a much larger clone just one base away, this may be a read error. The CDR3 protein is CSVEGLPGGDYEQYF. The DNA for the CDR3 is TGCAGCGTTGAAGGCCTTCCGGGCGGAGACTACGAGCAGTACTTC. The chain uses TRBV29-1 and TRBJ2-4; D ambiguous. The better agreement between TRBJ2-7 and the DNA end casts doubt on the J call. This CDR3 region has 15 residues. Germline lookup yields CDR1 SQVTM and CDR2 ANQGSEA.

The chain recombines TRBV27 with TRBJ1-1; 7 nucleotides align to TRBD1. The germline gives CDR1 MNHEY, CDR2 SMNVEV (reference sequence). Unmatched junction bases numbered 6, after V lost 5 bases and J lost 0 bases. The CDR3 sequence is 15 residues long. The CDR3 sequence: CASSPDRLMNTEAFF. DNA of the CDR3: TGTGCCAGCAGTCCGGACAGGTTGATGAACACTGAAGCTTTCTTT.

This clonotype turned up a few times. The rearrangement joins TRBV10-3 to TRBJ1-1, with D possibly TRBD1 on 6 matching bases. Looked up from germline, CDR1 is ENHRY and CDR2 is SYGVKD. This CDR3 contains 14 residues. Trimming took off 6 bases at V and 5 bases at J, with 16 bases between the two ends. The CDR3, as DNA: TGTGCCATCAGCCTAGGCGGGCAGGGGACTGAAGCTTTCTTT. Translation: CAISLGGQGTEAFF.

This chain joins TRBV2 and TRBJ2-7, with TRBD1 matching 8 bases. The end of the DNA aligns better with TRBJ2-5, so the J call may be wrong. Germline-derived CDR1 and CDR2 are SNHLY and FYNNEI. This CDR3 is built from 16 residues. The CDR3 bases are TGTGCCAGCAGACCCTTGATCCGAGGACAGGGAGAGACCCAGTACTTC. Protein product: CASRPLIRGQGETQYF.

This clonotype was observed a handful of times. J is TRBJ1-3 and V is TRBV10-3, with D unclear. Trimming left V 3 bases short and J 4 bases short, with 13 bases between. The CDR3 is 15 residues long. Germline-derived CDR1 and CDR2 are ENHRY and SYGVKD. The CDR3 DNA is TGTGCCATCAGTGAAGGTTCGGCGGTCGGAAACACCATATATTTT. Residues: CAISEGSAVGNTIYF.

The V and J genes are TRBV7-2 and TRBJ2-7; D call uncertain. Germline V gene lookup returns CDR1 SGHTA and CDR2 FQGNSA. V lost 3 bases and J lost 3, with 9 bases in between. CDR3 length: 13 amino acids. The CDR3 region is CASSLLLVYEQYF. DNA of the CDR3: TGTGCCAGCAGCTTGTTGCTAGTCTACGAGCAGTACTTC.

This clonotype came up a few times. The chain joins TRBV18 to TRBJ2-6; D not certain. From germline, CDR1 is KGHSH and CDR2 LQKENI. Trimming stripped 0 bases from V and 2 bases from J, with 2 bases between. The CDR3 covers 14 residues. The CDR3 here is CASSPPPGANVLTF. The CDR3, as DNA: TGTGCCAGCTCACCACCCCCTGGGGCCAACGTCCTGACTTTC.

This clonotype was detected only once. The chain recombines TRBV30 with TRBJ1-5; D unresolved. The CDR3 totals 12 residues. The V gene's germline CDR1 is GTSNPN and CDR2 SVGIG (reference sequence). The V end was cut by 2 bases, the J end by 1 base, with 3 bases between. The CDR3 region is CAWSRSNQPQHF. In nucleotides, the CDR3 is TGTGCCTGGAGTAGGAGCAATCAGCCCCAGCATTTT.

This clonotype was recorded many times. V gene TRBV4-2 combines with J gene TRBJ1-2; 7 bases align to TRBD1. Germline assignment: CDR1 LGHNA and CDR2 YNFKEQ. The CDR3 sequence is 16 residues long. V trimming: 0 bases; J trimming: 2 bases; junction bases outside the gene matches: 6. The CDR3 region has the DNA TGTGCCAGCAGCCAAGAGGTGGGACAGCACAACTATGGCTACACCTTC. It yields the protein CASSQEVGQHNYGYTF.

V and J are TRBV15 and TRBJ2-6; 9 bases fit TRBD1. This CDR3 is 20 amino acids long. The J segment lost 0 bases and the V segment lost 5 bases, leaving 14 bases of the junction unmatched. Looked up from germline, CDR1 is LNHNV and CDR2 is YYDKDF (reference sequence). The CDR3 region is CATSLKRKGQGSSGANVLTF. CDR3 sequence (DNA): TGTGCCACCAGCCTTAAAAGGAAGGGACAGGGCAGCTCTGGGGCCAACGTCCTGACTTTC.

The CDR3 reads CASSQGTSGRLYNEQFF. The DNA of the CDR3 is TGTGCCAGCAGCCAAGGGACTAGCGGGAGGTTATACAATGAGCAGTTCTTC. V is TRBV14 and J is TRBJ2-1; 14 nucleotides agree with TRBD2. The CDR3 consists of 17 residues. CDR1 SGHDN and CDR2 FVKESK come from the germline V gene. Trimming took 1 base from V and 4 from J; bases not matched to a gene: 3.

This clonotype occurred a few times. The genes are TRBV12-3 or TRBV12-4 and TRBJ1-1; D remains ambiguous. The CDR3 has 13 amino acids. Trimming shortened V by 7 bases and J by 1 base, and 10 bases separated the two germline ends. CDR3 region: CASIPDGNTEAFF. In DNA, the CDR3 is TGTGCCAGCATCCCGGACGGGAACACTGAAGCTTTCTTT.

J is TRBJ2-5 and V is TRBV9; 7 bases are shared with TRBD2. The CDR3 loop spans 16 amino acids. Germline CDR1 SGDLS, CDR2 YYNGEE. J lost 0 bases, V lost 0 bases, and 5 bases had no gene match. The CDR3 spells CASSVESGTYQETQYF. The CDR3 coding sequence is TGTGCCAGCAGCGTAGAGAGCGGGACGTACCAAGAGACCCAGTACTTC.

The CDR3 nucleotides read TGTGCCAGCAGCTTACGAGGGGCCACTGAAGCTTTCTTT. Amino acid sequence: CASSLRGATEAFF. The gene calls are TRBV7-2 and TRBJ1-1, with D perhaps matching TRBD1 (5 bases). This CDR3 comprises 13 residues. CDR1 is SGHTA, CDR2 FQGNSA, per germline. Trimming removed 2 bases at V and 4 bases at J, with 8 bases between.

On this clonotype itself: A read error may account for a junction end that differs from germline. The genes are TRBV3-1 and TRBJ1-2, with unresolved D. Germline-derived CDR1 and CDR2 are LGHDT and YNNKEL (reference sequence). The length of the CDR3 is 12 residues. The CDR3 DNA sequence: TGTGCCAGCAGCCAAAAAGGCGGCGGCTCCACCTTC. Translated, it gives CASSQKGGGSTF.

In its sample, this clonotype was seen a few times. This rearrangement joins TRBV28 to TRBJ2-1; TRBD2 matches 8 bases. Losses at the gene ends were 6 bases for V and 6 bases for J; bases not matched to a gene: 7. The CDR3 is 14 residues long. The germline V gene encodes CDR1 MDHEN and CDR2 SYDVKM. Here the CDR3 reads CASSYQLAVNEQFF. CDR3 bases: TGTGCCAGCAGCTACCAACTAGCGGTCAATGAGCAGTTCTTC.

Only a few counts were recorded for this clonotype. The chain has TRBV27 and TRBJ2-1, with D possibly called TRBD1 or TRBD2 (5 bases each). Per the germline V gene, CDR1 is MNHEY and CDR2 is SMNVEV (reference sequence). CDR3 size: 15 residues. Deletions cut 4 bases from V and 9 bases from J, with 19 bases between. The CDR3 region is CASSSGGWGGSEQFF. In DNA, the CDR3 is TGTGCCAGCAGTTCCGGAGGTTGGGGCGGCAGTGAGCAGTTCTTC.

V and J are TRBV5-1 and TRBJ2-3; weak D call: TRBD1 (6 bases). V lost 3 bases and J 2 bases, leaving 10 bases between the germline ends. The CDR3 sequence is 14 residues long. The germline gives CDR1 SGHRS, CDR2 YFSETQ. CDR3 DNA sequence: TGCGCCAGCAGCTGGGGACACACCACAGATACGCAGTATTTT. Its protein product is CASSWGHTTDTQYF.

Turning to this clonotype: A single base separates this from a much larger clone, so it may be a read error. CDR3 sequence reads: CASRTTYNEQYF. The CDR3 DNA reads as TGTGCCAGCAGGACCACCTACAATGAGCAGTACTTC. The V gene is TRBV25-1, the J gene TRBJ2-1; no clear D. The J call may be wrong; the DNA end is better matched by TRBJ2-7. Per the germline V gene, CDR1 is MGHDK and CDR2 is SYGVNS. This CDR3 has 12 residues.